The clone carrying this T cell receptor beta chain has only one observation. The antigen is undetermined. Amplification used 60 Vbeta primers and 13 Jbeta primers. Clones were sequenced by immunoSEQ multiplex PCR, and TCRdb holds only the in-frame ones, with some missing. Counted here are fewer than 200,000 clones, roughly 77% occurring once; the ten biggest clones make up under 2%. This entry comes from a study of cytomegalovirus exposure and HLA in healthy donors. Whole-study findings and limits: Later analysis found that TCR beta chains associated with HLA were more clonally expanded than other, equally common chains. An analysis done earlier found most TCR beta V segments productive about 90% or about 30% of the time. It was taken for granted in presence/absence analyses that sequencing depth across donors was roughly uniform.

This CDR3 contains 15 residues. J lost 8 bases, V lost 3 bases, and 8 bases had no gene match. Germline CDR1 reads SGDLS; CDR2 reads YYNGEE. The TCR was taken from a woman under 30 in good health and CMV-seronegative. The sample taken for sequencing was PBMCs. V and J are TRBV9 and TRBJ1-4; the match to TRBD1 covers 9 bases. CDR3 residues: CASSAWTGAREKLFF. In nucleotides, the CDR3 is TGTGCCAGCAGCGCCTGGACAGGGGCGCGAGAAAAACTGTTTTTT.